The sequence of this TCR beta chain was determined in a study of blood T cell repertoires in COVID-19. Looking at the study overall: Both acute and convalescent COVID-19 samples were obtained from the United States, Italy and Spain. PBMCs, B-cell-depleted T cells, or T cells provided the cDNA or gDNA that made up the material.

Per the study methods: Amplified reference gene primers provided the basis for estimating nucleated cell counts. Here immunoSEQ multiplex PCR was the method, and the copy in TCRdb shows in-frame clones only, minus some. The V and J calls and clone size come from that table; D and trimming were worked out from the DNA. The sample has 80,000 or so clones, less than 95% seen once. The V end lost 5 bases, the J end lost 2 bases, and 12 bases lay between the germline ends. The length of the CDR3 is 15 residues. Germline assignment: CDR1 MNHEY and CDR2 SVGAGI. The clonotype comes from a woman aged 45-65 years in a cohort sampled during active COVID-19. The rearrangement uses TRBV6-5 and TRBJ1-4; D call uncertain. The specimen sequenced was peripheral blood. CDR3 amino acids: CASSPRLRTNEKLFF. DNA of the CDR3: TGTGCCAGCAGTCCGAGACTGAGGACTAATGAAAAACTGTTTTTT.